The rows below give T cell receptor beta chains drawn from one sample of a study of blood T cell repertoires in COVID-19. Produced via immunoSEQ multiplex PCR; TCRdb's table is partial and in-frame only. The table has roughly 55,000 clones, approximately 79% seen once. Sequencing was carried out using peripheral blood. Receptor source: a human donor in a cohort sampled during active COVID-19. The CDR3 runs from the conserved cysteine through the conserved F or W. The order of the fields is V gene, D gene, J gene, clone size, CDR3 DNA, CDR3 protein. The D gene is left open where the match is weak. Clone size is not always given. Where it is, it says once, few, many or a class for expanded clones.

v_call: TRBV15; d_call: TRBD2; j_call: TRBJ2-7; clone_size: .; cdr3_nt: TGTGCCACCAGCAGATCCGGGTGGGGCGGGAGACTGGGAGAGCAGTACTTC; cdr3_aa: CATSRSGWGGRLGEQYF
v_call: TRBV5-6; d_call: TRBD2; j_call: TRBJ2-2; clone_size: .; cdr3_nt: TGTGCCAGCAGCTCGCGGGAGAGGTTGGGGACCGGGGAGCTGTTTTTT; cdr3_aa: CASSSRERLGTGELFF
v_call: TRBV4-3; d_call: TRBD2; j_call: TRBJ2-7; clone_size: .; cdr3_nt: TGCGCCAGCAGCCAAGGATCCGCTAGCGGGGGCCACATCCTCTACGAGCAGTACTTC; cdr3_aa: CASSQGSASGGHILYEQYF
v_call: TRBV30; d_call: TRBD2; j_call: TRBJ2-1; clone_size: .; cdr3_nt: TGTGCCTGGAGTGTGGCTAGCGGACACTACAATGAGCAGTTCTTC; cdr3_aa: CAWSVASGHYNEQFF
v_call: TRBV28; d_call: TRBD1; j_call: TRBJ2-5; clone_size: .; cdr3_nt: TGTGCCAGCAGTCGATTGACCGGGACAGGGGGCGCGGAGACCCAGTACTTC; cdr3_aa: CASSRLTGTGGAETQYF
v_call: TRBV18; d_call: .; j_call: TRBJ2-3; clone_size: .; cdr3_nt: TGTGCCAGCTCACCGCGGGACAGTAGCACAGATACGCAGTATTTT; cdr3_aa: CASSPRDSSTDTQYF
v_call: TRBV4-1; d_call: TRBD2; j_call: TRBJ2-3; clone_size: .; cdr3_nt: TGCGCCAGCAGCCTACTAGCGGGAGGAGGATCGGTATTCACAGATACGCAGTATTTT; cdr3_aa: CASSLLAGGGSVFTDTQYF
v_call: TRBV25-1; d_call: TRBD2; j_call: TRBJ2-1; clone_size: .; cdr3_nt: TGTGCCAGCAGTCCAGATCCCGGGCGGGAGGGTCCCTACAATGAGCAGTTCTTC; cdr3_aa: CASSPDPGREGPYNEQFF
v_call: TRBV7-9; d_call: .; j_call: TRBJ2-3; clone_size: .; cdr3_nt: TGTGCCAGTATTTGGGAGGCTGGAGATACGCAGTATTTT; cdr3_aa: CASIWEAGDTQYF
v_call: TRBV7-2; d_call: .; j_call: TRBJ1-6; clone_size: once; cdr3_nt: TGTGCCAGCAGCCCCGAGCATCGGTCCATAGGGGATAATTCACCCCTCCACTTT; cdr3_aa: CASSPEHRSIGDNSPLHF
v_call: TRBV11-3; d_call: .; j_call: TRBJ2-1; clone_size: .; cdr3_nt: TGTGCCAGCAGCCTAGCCAGCGGACTACCCGATGAGCAGTTCTTC; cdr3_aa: CASSLASGLPDEQFF
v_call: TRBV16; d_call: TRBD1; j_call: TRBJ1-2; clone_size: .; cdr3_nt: TGTGCCAGCAGCCCCACACCCGGGACAGACTATGGCTACACCTTC; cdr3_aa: CASSPTPGTDYGYTF
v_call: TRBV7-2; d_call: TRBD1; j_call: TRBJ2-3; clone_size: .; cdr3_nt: TGTGCCAGCAGCTTGGCCGGGACAGGGAACGTAGATACGCAGTATTTT; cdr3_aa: CASSLAGTGNVDTQYF
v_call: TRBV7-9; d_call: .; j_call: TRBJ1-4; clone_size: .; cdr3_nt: TGTGCCAGCAGCTTAGCTAGGGGGAATGAAAAACTGTTTTTT; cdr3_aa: CASSLARGNEKLFF
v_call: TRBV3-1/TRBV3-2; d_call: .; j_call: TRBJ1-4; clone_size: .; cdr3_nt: TGTGCCAGCACCCCCAGGGGAACTAATGAAAAACTGTTTTTT; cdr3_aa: CASTPRGTNEKLFF
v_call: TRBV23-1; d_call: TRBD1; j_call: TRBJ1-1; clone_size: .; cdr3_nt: TGCGCCAGCACAAGGGACAGGGAGCGGAGGAACACTGAAGCTTTCTTT; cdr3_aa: CASTRDRERRNTEAFF
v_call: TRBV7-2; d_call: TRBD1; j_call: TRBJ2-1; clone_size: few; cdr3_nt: TGTGCCAGCAGTTTACGACAGGGGAGTTGGAATGAGCAGTTCTTC; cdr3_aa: CASSLRQGSWNEQFF
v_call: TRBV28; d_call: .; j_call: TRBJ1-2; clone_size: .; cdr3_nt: TGTGCCAGCAGTTACCTAAAAGCTAACTATGGCTACACCTTC; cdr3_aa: CASSYLKANYGYTF
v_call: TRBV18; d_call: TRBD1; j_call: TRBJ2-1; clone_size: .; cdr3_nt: TGTGCCAGCTCACCGTTACTCAGGGGGGAGCAGTTCTTC; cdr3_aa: CASSPLLRGEQFF
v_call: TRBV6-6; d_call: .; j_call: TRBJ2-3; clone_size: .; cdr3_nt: TGTGCCAGCAGTTACTCGAAGGGGCGAGATACGCAGTATTTT; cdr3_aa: CASSYSKGRDTQYF
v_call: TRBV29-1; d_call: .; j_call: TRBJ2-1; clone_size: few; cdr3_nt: TGCAGCGTTGGGGGCGGCTCCTACAATGAGCAGTTCTTC; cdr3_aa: CSVGGGSYNEQFF
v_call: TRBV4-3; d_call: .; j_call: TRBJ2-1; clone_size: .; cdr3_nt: TGCGCCAGCAGCTATGGAGCGGTTTCCTACAATGAGCAGTTCTTC; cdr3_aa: CASSYGAVSYNEQFF
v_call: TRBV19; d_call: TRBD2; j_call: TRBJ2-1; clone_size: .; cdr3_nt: TGTGCCAGTAGTATGGAGCGGGAGGGTTACAATGAGCAGTTCTTC; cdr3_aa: CASSMEREGYNEQFF
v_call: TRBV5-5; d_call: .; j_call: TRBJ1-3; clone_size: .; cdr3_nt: TGTGCCAGCAGCTTGGTAGTCTCTGGAAACACCATATATTTT; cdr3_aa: CASSLVVSGNTIYF
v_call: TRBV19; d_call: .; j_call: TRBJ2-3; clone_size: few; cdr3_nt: TGTGCCAGTAGTTGGACTATCCCCGCAGATACGCAGTATTTT; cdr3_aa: CASSWTIPADTQYF
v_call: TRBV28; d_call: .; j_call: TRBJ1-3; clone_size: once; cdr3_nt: TGTGCCAGCATTAACTCGGGAAACACCATATATTTT; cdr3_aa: CASINSGNTIYF
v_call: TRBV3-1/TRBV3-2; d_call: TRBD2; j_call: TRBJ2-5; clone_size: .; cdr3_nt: TGTGCCAGCAGTTACCCTTCTAGCGGGAGTCTGCAGACCCAGTACTTC; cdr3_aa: CASSYPSSGSLQTQYF